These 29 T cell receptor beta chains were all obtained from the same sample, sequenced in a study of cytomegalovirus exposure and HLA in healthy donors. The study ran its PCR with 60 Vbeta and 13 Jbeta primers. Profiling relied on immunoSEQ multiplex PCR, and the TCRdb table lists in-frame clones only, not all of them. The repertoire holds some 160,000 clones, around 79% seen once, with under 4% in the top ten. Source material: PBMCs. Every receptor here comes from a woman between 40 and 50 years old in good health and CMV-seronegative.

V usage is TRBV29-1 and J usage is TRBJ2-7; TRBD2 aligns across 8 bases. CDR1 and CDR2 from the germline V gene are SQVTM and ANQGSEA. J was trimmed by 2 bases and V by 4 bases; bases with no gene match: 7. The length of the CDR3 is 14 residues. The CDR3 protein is CSVGGLEVTYEQYF. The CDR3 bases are TGCAGCGTTGGGGGACTAGAGGTAACCTACGAGCAGTACTTC.

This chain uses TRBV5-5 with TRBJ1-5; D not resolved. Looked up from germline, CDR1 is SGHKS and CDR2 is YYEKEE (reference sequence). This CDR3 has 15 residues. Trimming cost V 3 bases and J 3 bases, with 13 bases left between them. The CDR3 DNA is TGTGCCAGCAGCTCCGACGGGTATGCCAATCAGCCCCAGCATTTT. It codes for CASSSDGYANQPQHF.

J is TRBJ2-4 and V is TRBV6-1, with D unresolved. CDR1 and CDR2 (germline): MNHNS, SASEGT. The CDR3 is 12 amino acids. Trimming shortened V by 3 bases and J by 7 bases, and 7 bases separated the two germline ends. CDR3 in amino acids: CASSDGGNIQYF. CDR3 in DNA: TGTGCCAGCAGTGACGGCGGCAACATTCAGTACTTC.

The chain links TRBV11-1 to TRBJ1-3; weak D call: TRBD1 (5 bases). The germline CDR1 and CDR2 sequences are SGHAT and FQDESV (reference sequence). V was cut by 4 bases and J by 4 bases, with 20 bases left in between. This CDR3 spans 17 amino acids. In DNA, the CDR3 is TGTGCCAGCAGCTCGCGAATGAGAAAGACAGAAGGAAACACCATATATTTT. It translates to CASSSRMRKTEGNTIYF.

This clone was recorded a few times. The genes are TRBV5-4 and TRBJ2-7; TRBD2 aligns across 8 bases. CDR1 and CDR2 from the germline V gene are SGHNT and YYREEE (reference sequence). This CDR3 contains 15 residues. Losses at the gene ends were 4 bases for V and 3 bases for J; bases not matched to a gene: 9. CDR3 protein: CASSPNSGDLYEQYF. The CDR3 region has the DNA TGTGCCAGCAGCCCCAATAGCGGGGACCTCTACGAGCAGTACTTC.

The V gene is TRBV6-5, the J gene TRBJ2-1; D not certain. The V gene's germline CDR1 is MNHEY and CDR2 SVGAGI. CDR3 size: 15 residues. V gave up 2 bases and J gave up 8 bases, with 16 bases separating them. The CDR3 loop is CASSYRLTVGDEQFF. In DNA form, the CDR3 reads TGTGCCAGCAGTTACAGACTTACCGTTGGCGATGAGCAGTTCTTC.

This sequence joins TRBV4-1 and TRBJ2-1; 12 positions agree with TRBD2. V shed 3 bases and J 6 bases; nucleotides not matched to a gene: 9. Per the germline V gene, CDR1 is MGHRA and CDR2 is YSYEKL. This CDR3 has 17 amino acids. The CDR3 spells CASSQGPTSGGPNEQFF. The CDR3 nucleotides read TGCGCCAGCAGCCAGGGCCCCACTAGCGGGGGGCCCAATGAGCAGTTCTTC.

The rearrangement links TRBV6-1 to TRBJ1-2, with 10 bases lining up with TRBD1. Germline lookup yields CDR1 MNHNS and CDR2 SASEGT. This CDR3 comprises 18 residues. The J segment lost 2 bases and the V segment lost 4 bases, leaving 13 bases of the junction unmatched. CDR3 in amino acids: CASSATWDRGLSNYGYTF. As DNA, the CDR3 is TGTGCCAGCAGTGCTACCTGGGACAGGGGATTGTCGAACTATGGCTACACCTTC.

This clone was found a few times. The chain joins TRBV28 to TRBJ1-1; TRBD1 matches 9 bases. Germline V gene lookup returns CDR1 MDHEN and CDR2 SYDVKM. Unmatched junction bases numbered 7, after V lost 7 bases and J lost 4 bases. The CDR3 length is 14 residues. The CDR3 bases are TGTGCCAGCATCCTATCGACAGGGGGCACTGAAGCTTTCTTT. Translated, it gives CASILSTGGTEAFF. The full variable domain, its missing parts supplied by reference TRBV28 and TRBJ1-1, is DVKVTQSSRYLVKRTGEKVFLECVQDMDHENMFWYRQDPGLGLRLIYFSYDVKMKEKGDIPEGYSVSREKKERFSLILESASTNQTSMYLCASILSTGGTEAFFGQGTRLTVV.

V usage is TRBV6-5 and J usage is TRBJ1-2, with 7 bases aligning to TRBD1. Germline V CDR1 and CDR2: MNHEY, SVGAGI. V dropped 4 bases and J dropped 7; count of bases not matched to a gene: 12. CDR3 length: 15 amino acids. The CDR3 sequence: CASSSPGGLRGGYTF. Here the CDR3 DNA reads TGTGCCAGCAGTTCCCCAGGGGGGCTCCGTGGTGGCTACACCTTC.

The CDR3 protein is CASRANTEAFF. DNA for the CDR3: TGTGCCAGCAGAGCGAACACTGAAGCTTTCTTT. The genes are TRBV6-5 and TRBJ1-1; D is undetermined. The V gene lost 6 bases and the J gene lost 1 base, with 3 bases spanning the gap. Germline V gene data show CDR1 as MNHEY and CDR2 as SVGAGI. There are 11 residues in the CDR3.

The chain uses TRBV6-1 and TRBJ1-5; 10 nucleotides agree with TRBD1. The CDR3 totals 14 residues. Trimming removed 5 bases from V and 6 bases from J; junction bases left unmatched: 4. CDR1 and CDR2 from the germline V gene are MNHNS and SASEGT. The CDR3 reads CASSQGTGVQPQHF. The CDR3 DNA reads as TGTGCCAGCAGTCAAGGGACAGGGGTTCAGCCCCAGCATTTT.

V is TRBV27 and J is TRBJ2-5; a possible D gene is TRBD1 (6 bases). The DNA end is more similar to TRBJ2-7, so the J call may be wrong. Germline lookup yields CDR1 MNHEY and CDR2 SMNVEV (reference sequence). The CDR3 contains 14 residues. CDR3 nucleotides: TGTGCCAGCAGTTCTGGGACAATTAACTACGAGCAGTACTTC. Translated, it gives CASSSGTINYEQYF.

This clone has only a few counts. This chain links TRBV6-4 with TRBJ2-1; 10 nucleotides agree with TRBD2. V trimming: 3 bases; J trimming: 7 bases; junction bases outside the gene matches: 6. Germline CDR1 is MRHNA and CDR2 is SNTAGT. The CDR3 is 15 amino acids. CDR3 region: CASSETSGEGNEQFF. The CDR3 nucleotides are TGTGCCAGCAGTGAAACTAGCGGGGAAGGGAATGAGCAGTTCTTC.

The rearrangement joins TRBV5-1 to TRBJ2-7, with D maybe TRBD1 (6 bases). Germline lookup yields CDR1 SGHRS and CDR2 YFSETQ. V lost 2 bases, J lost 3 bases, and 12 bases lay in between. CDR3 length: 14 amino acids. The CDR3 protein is CASSLDRIIYEQYF. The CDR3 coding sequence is TGCGCCAGCAGCTTAGACAGGATTATCTACGAGCAGTACTTC.

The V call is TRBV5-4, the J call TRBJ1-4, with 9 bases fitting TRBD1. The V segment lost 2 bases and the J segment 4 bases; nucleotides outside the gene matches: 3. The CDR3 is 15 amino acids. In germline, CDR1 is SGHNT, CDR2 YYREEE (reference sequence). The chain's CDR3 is CASSFLGQGNEKLFF. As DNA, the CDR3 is TGTGCCAGCAGCTTTTTGGGACAGGGTAATGAAAAACTGTTTTTT.

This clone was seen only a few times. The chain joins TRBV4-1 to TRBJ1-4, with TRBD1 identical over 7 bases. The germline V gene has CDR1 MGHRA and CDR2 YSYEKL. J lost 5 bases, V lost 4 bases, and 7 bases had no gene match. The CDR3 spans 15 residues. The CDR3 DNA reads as TGCGCCAGCAGCCTACGGGACAGTCCGAATGAAAAACTGTTTTTT. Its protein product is CASSLRDSPNEKLFF.

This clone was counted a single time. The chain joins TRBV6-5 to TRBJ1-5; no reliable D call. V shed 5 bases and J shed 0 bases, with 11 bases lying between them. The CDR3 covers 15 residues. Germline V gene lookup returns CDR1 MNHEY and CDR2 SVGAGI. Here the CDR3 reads CASSRYRDSNQPQHF. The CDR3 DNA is TGTGCCAGCAGTCGGTACAGAGATAGCAATCAGCCCCAGCATTTT.

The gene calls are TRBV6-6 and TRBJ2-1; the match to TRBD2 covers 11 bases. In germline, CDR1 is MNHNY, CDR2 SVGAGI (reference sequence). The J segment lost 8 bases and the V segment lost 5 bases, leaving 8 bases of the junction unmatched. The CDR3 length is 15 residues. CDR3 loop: CASSHPSGGTDEQFF. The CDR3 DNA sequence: TGTGCCAGCAGTCACCCTAGCGGGGGGACGGATGAGCAGTTCTTC.

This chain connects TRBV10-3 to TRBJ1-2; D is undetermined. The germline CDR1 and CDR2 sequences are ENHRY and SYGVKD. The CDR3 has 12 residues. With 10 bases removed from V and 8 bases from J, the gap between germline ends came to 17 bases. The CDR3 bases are TGTGCCAGTAAGAACAGCATTGAGGGCTACACCTTC. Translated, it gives CASKNSIEGYTF.

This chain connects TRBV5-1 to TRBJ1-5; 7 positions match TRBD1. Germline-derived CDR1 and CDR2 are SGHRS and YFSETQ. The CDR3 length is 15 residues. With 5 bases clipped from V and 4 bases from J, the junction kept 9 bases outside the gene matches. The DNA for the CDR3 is TGCGCCAGCAGGGTAGCGGTGACAGGGAATCAGCCCCAGCATTTT. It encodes CASRVAVTGNQPQHF.

CDR3 sequence: CASNNRFAQETQYF. CDR3 nucleotide sequence: TGTGCCAGCAATAACAGGTTCGCACAAGAGACCCAGTACTTC. The chain joins TRBV28 to TRBJ2-5; TRBD1 is a possible D gene (5 bases). The germline gives CDR1 MDHEN, CDR2 SYDVKM. Trimming took off 7 bases at V and 2 bases at J, with 14 bases between the two ends. This CDR3 comprises 14 residues.

Here the CDR3 reads CASSPRDRDGQPQHF. In nucleotides, the CDR3 is TGTGCCAGCAGCCCAAGGGACAGGGACGGTCAGCCCCAGCATTTT. This rearrangement joins TRBV7-8 to TRBJ1-5; 9 bases are shared with TRBD1. This CDR3 comprises 15 residues. Germline V CDR1 and CDR2: SGHVS, FQNEAQ. With V trimmed by 5 bases and J by 6 bases, 8 bases remained unmatched.

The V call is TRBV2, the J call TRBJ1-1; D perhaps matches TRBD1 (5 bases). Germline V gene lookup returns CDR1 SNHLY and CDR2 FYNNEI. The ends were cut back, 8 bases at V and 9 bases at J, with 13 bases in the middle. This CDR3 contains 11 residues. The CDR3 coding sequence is TGTGCCAGCTCCAGGGCCGGGCAAGCTTTCTTT. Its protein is CASSRAGQAFF.

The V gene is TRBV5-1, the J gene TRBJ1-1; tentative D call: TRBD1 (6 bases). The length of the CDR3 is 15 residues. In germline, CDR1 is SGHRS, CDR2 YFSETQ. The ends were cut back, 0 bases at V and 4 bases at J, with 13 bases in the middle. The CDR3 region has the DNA TGCGCCAGCAGCTTGGACCCGGGAGGGGGCACTGAAGCTTTCTTT. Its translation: CASSLDPGGGTEAFF.

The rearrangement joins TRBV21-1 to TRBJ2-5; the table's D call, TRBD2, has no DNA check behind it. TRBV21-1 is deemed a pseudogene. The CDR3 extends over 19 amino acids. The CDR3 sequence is CAREGLGLAGGAHQETQYF. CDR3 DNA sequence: TGTGCCAGGGAGGGCCTGGGGCTAGCGGGGGGAGCTCACCAAGAGACCCAGTACTTC.

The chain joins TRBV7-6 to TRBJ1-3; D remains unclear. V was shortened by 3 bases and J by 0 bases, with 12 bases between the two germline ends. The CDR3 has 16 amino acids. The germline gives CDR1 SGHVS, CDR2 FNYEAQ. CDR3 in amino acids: CASSFHSVFSGNTIYF. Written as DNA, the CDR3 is TGTGCCAGCAGCTTCCATTCGGTCTTCTCTGGAAACACCATATATTTT.

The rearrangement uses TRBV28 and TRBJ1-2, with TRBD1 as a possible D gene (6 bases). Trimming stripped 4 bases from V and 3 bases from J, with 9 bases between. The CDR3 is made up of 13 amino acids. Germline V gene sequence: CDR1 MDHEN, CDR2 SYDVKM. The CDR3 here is CASSSTGYYGYTF. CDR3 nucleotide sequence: TGTGCCAGCAGTTCGACAGGCTACTATGGCTACACCTTC.

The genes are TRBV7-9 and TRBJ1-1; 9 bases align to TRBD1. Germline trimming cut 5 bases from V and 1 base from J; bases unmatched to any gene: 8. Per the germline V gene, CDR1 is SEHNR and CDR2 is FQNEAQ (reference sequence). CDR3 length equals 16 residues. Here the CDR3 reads CASSRLPGQGNTEAFF. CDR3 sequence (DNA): TGTGCCAGCAGCCGCTTACCGGGACAGGGGAACACTGAAGCTTTCTTT.